These T cell receptor beta chains were read from a single sample in a study of blood T cell repertoires in COVID-19. Produced via immunoSEQ multiplex PCR; TCRdb's table is partial and in-frame only. Of about 300,000 clones in the sample, just under 90% were seen once. What was sequenced was peripheral blood. The source is a woman aged 25 to 45 with COVID-19, enrolled during active disease. Both conserved end residues are part of each CDR3. Fields, in order: clone size, D gene, V gene, J gene, CDR3 DNA, CDR3 protein. A D gene is named only where the DNA matches it firmly. Clone size is not always given. Where it is, it says once, few, many or a class for expanded clones.

clone size: .
D gene: .
V gene: TRBV29-1
J gene: TRBJ2-7
CDR3 DNA: TGCAGCATTCGGTTTTCCCTCGAGCAGTACTTC
CDR3 protein: CSIRFSLEQYF

clone size: .
D gene: .
V gene: TRBV6-4
J gene: TRBJ2-1
CDR3 DNA: TGTGCCAGCAGGGAGTGGGGACACGATTACAATGAGCAGTTCTTC
CDR3 protein: CASREWGHDYNEQFF

clone size: .
D gene: .
V gene: TRBV11-3
J gene: TRBJ2-4
CDR3 DNA: TGTGCCAGCAGCTTAGACGGGATCCAGCAGTACTTC
CDR3 protein: CASSLDGIQQYF

clone size: .
D gene: .
V gene: TRBV2
J gene: TRBJ1-3
CDR3 DNA: TGTGCCAGCACGAGGGTCCCTCCGGGAGGAAACACCATATATTTT
CDR3 protein: CASTRVPPGGNTIYF

clone size: few
D gene: .
V gene: TRBV5-1
J gene: TRBJ1-2
CDR3 DNA: TGCGCCAGCAGCTTGGAAAACGGGGTTTATGGCTACACCTTC
CDR3 protein: CASSLENGVYGYTF

clone size: .
D gene: .
V gene: TRBV19
J gene: TRBJ1-5
CDR3 DNA: TGTGCCAGTCTCGCGACAGCCTCGGGCAATCAGCCCCAGCATTTT
CDR3 protein: CASLATASGNQPQHF

clone size: .
D gene: TRBD1
V gene: TRBV27
J gene: TRBJ1-2
CDR3 DNA: TGTGCCAGCAGAGGCCGGGACAGATTGATCGGCTACACCTTC
CDR3 protein: CASRGRDRLIGYTF

clone size: .
D gene: TRBD1
V gene: TRBV6-6
J gene: TRBJ1-5
CDR3 DNA: TGTGCCAGCAGCCCCTTGACTGACAGGGCAAATCAGCCCCAGCATTTT
CDR3 protein: CASSPLTDRANQPQHF

clone size: .
D gene: .
V gene: TRBV4-1
J gene: TRBJ1-3
CDR3 DNA: TGCGCCAGCAGCCAAGTAGTAAGGGGCCCACCTGGAAACACCATATATTTT
CDR3 protein: CASSQVVRGPPGNTIYF

clone size: .
D gene: TRBD2
V gene: TRBV9
J gene: TRBJ2-1
CDR3 DNA: TGTGCCAGCAGCGTAGTGCCCCTAGCGGGGGGCCTGTACAATGAGCAGTTCTTC
CDR3 protein: CASSVVPLAGGLYNEQFF

clone size: .
D gene: TRBD2
V gene: TRBV6-2/TRBV6-3
J gene: TRBJ2-5
CDR3 DNA: TGTGCCAGCAGTTGGGTACTAGCGGGGGGAGTCGACCAAGAGACCCAGTACTTC
CDR3 protein: CASSWVLAGGVDQETQYF

clone size: .
D gene: TRBD2
V gene: TRBV4-1
J gene: TRBJ2-3
CDR3 DNA: TGCGCCAGCAGCCAGCTATTTAGCGGGGGGGCAGAAGGAGATACGCAGTATTTT
CDR3 protein: CASSQLFSGGAEGDTQYF

clone size: .
D gene: .
V gene: TRBV9
J gene: TRBJ1-5
CDR3 DNA: TGTGCCAGCAGCTCCGGGGGTAATTGGCCCCAGCATTTT
CDR3 protein: CASSSGGNWPQHF

clone size: .
D gene: TRBD1
V gene: TRBV6-6
J gene: TRBJ2-4
CDR3 DNA: TGTGCCAGCAGGCCCGGACAGGGGAACATTCAGTACTTC
CDR3 protein: CASRPGQGNIQYF

clone size: .
D gene: TRBD1
V gene: TRBV11-2
J gene: TRBJ1-6
CDR3 DNA: TGTGCCAGCAGTTTGGACAGGGGGGATTCACCCCTCCACTTT
CDR3 protein: CASSLDRGDSPLHF

clone size: .
D gene: .
V gene: TRBV7-2
J gene: TRBJ2-2
CDR3 DNA: TGTGCCAGCAGCTCAATAGCCTCGGTCACCGGGGAGCTGTTTTTT
CDR3 protein: CASSSIASVTGELFF

clone size: .
D gene: TRBD1
V gene: TRBV6-2/TRBV6-3
J gene: TRBJ1-1
CDR3 DNA: TGTGCCAGCAGTGACCGGACAGGGCGGGACATGAACACTGAAGCTTTCTTT
CDR3 protein: CASSDRTGRDMNTEAFF

clone size: .
D gene: .
V gene: TRBV6-6
J gene: TRBJ2-5
CDR3 DNA: TGTGCCAGCAGTTACACAGGGTCCCTCCAAGAGACCCAGTACTTC
CDR3 protein: CASSYTGSLQETQYF

clone size: .
D gene: TRBD1
V gene: TRBV18
J gene: TRBJ1-2
CDR3 DNA: TGTGCCAGCTCACCGGGACAGCAGATTTATGGCTACACCTTC
CDR3 protein: CASSPGQQIYGYTF

clone size: .
D gene: TRBD2
V gene: TRBV27
J gene: TRBJ2-1
CDR3 DNA: TGTGCCAGCAGTTTACCCTCTAGCGGTTCCAATGAGCAGTTCTTC
CDR3 protein: CASSLPSSGSNEQFF

clone size: .
D gene: .
V gene: TRBV11-3
J gene: TRBJ2-1
CDR3 DNA: TGTGCCAGCAGCTTCATGGTGGCGGGGGAGCAGTTCTTC
CDR3 protein: CASSFMVAGEQFF

clone size: .
D gene: .
V gene: TRBV6-5
J gene: TRBJ1-2
CDR3 DNA: TGTGCCAGCAGTTACGCGACAGGATCGATTGATGGCTACACCTTC
CDR3 protein: CASSYATGSIDGYTF

clone size: .
D gene: .
V gene: TRBV7-8
J gene: TRBJ1-5
CDR3 DNA: TGTGCCAGCAGCTTAGCGCGAGGGAGGGGTCAGCCCCAGCATTTT
CDR3 protein: CASSLARGRGQPQHF

clone size: once
D gene: TRBD1
V gene: TRBV25-1
J gene: TRBJ1-2
CDR3 DNA: TGTGCCAGCAGTGCAAGCAGGACAGGGGCCCGAAGAGCCTATGGCTACACCTTC
CDR3 protein: CASSASRTGARRAYGYTF

clone size: .
D gene: TRBD1
V gene: TRBV5-8
J gene: TRBJ1-5
CDR3 DNA: TGTGCCAGCAGACCACAGGGGGCGGGTGGTCAGCCCCAGCATTTT
CDR3 protein: CASRPQGAGGQPQHF

clone size: few
D gene: TRBD1
V gene: TRBV28
J gene: TRBJ1-5
CDR3 DNA: TGTGCCAGCAGCCGCACCGCGGAGGGGGCCAGCAATCAGCCCCAGCATTTT
CDR3 protein: CASSRTAEGASNQPQHF

clone size: .
D gene: .
V gene: TRBV5-6
J gene: TRBJ2-5
CDR3 DNA: TGTGCCAGCAGCTTGGTCCGGGGAGTCGTAGAGACCCAGTACTTC
CDR3 protein: CASSLVRGVVETQYF

clone size: once
D gene: .
V gene: TRBV30
J gene: TRBJ2-5
CDR3 DNA: TGTGCCTGGAGTGTAGGGGCGGGGTTGGAGGAGACCCAGTACTTC
CDR3 protein: CAWSVGAGLEETQYF

clone size: .
D gene: TRBD1
V gene: TRBV19
J gene: TRBJ1-5
CDR3 DNA: TGTGCCAGTAGTATGGGTACAGGGGTGGGTCAGCCCCAGCATTTT
CDR3 protein: CASSMGTGVGQPQHF

clone size: .
D gene: .
V gene: TRBV9
J gene: TRBJ2-2
CDR3 DNA: TGTGCCAGCAGCTTTAGATTATCCGGGGAGCTGTTTTTT
CDR3 protein: CASSFRLSGELFF

clone size: .
D gene: .
V gene: TRBV6-5
J gene: TRBJ1-2
CDR3 DNA: TGTGCCAGCAGTCGACAGAATTATTATGGCTACACCTTC
CDR3 protein: CASSRQNYYGYTF

clone size: .
D gene: .
V gene: TRBV10-3
J gene: TRBJ1-3
CDR3 DNA: TGTGCCATCAGGGAACAGGGTGGAAACACCATATATTTT
CDR3 protein: CAIREQGGNTIYF

clone size: .
D gene: .
V gene: TRBV28
J gene: TRBJ1-2
CDR3 DNA: TGTGCCAGCGGGGGACACCTGAGGGGCTACACCTTC
CDR3 protein: CASGGHLRGYTF

clone size: .
D gene: .
V gene: TRBV5-1
J gene: TRBJ2-1
CDR3 DNA: TGCGCCAGCAGCTTGGGCTCTACAGGGTCTTCCTACAATGAGCAGTTCTTC
CDR3 protein: CASSLGSTGSSYNEQFF

clone size: .
D gene: .
V gene: TRBV30
J gene: TRBJ2-3
CDR3 DNA: TGTGCCTGGAGTGTAATCGCCGCGAACACAGATACGCAGTATTTT
CDR3 protein: CAWSVIAANTDTQYF

clone size: .
D gene: .
V gene: TRBV6-6
J gene: TRBJ2-5
CDR3 DNA: TGTGCCAGCAGAGAATCTGGGGGGTCCCAGTACTTC
CDR3 protein: CASRESGGSQYF

clone size: .
D gene: TRBD1
V gene: TRBV7-9
J gene: TRBJ1-2
CDR3 DNA: TGTGCCAGCAGCTCGGACCTCGGCCAGGGGGCGGGCTATGGCTACACCTTC
CDR3 protein: CASSSDLGQGAGYGYTF

clone size: once
D gene: .
V gene: TRBV25-1
J gene: TRBJ2-1
CDR3 DNA: TGTGCCAGCAGACTAGGGTACGATGAGCAGTTCTTC
CDR3 protein: CASRLGYDEQFF

clone size: .
D gene: .
V gene: TRBV11-2
J gene: TRBJ2-1
CDR3 DNA: TGTGCCAGCAGCGATTGGACAGTTTACAATGAGCAGTTCTTC
CDR3 protein: CASSDWTVYNEQFF

clone size: .
D gene: .
V gene: TRBV2
J gene: TRBJ2-3
CDR3 DNA: TGTGCCAGCAGTCGGTTAGCGGTAGACACAGATACGCAGTATTTT
CDR3 protein: CASSRLAVDTDTQYF

clone size: .
D gene: .
V gene: TRBV5-1
J gene: TRBJ2-1
CDR3 DNA: TGCGCCAGCAGCCTAGGACTGAGCTACAATGAGCAGTTCTTC
CDR3 protein: CASSLGLSYNEQFF

clone size: .
D gene: .
V gene: TRBV6-5
J gene: TRBJ1-2
CDR3 DNA: TGTGCCACCAACCGTGGGGGGGCGGGAGGCTACACCTTC
CDR3 protein: CATNRGGAGGYTF

clone size: .
D gene: .
V gene: TRBV5-5
J gene: TRBJ1-1
CDR3 DNA: TGTGCCAGCACCCAGAACACTGAAGCTTTCTTT
CDR3 protein: CASTQNTEAFF

clone size: .
D gene: .
V gene: TRBV6-2/TRBV6-3
J gene: TRBJ1-1
CDR3 DNA: TGTGCCAGCAGTAAAATAATGAACACTGAAGCTTTCTTT
CDR3 protein: CASSKIMNTEAFF

clone size: .
D gene: .
V gene: TRBV2
J gene: TRBJ1-5
CDR3 DNA: TGTGCCACGAAGGCAGGGGCTAGCAATCAGCCCCAGCATTTT
CDR3 protein: CATKAGASNQPQHF

clone size: few
D gene: .
V gene: TRBV2
J gene: TRBJ1-1
CDR3 DNA: TGTGCCAGCAGACGGGGACACAGAGTTCTGAACACTGAAGCTTTCTTT
CDR3 protein: CASRRGHRVLNTEAFF

clone size: .
D gene: TRBD1
V gene: TRBV19
J gene: TRBJ2-1
CDR3 DNA: TGTGCCACTCACCCGGGACAGGGGAACAATGAGCAGTTCTTC
CDR3 protein: CATHPGQGNNEQFF

clone size: .
D gene: TRBD1
V gene: TRBV2
J gene: TRBJ1-5
CDR3 DNA: TGTGCCAGCAGTGCCTCGGGACAGGGACTAAATCAGCCCCAGCATTTT
CDR3 protein: CASSASGQGLNQPQHF

clone size: .
D gene: .
V gene: TRBV19
J gene: TRBJ2-1
CDR3 DNA: TGTGCCAGTACTAAAGGGAGCTCCTACAATGAGCAGTTCTTC
CDR3 protein: CASTKGSSYNEQFF

clone size: .
D gene: .
V gene: TRBV9
J gene: TRBJ2-1
CDR3 DNA: TGTGCCAGCAGCGTAGATTCGGGAGAGCAGTTCTTC
CDR3 protein: CASSVDSGEQFF

clone size: .
D gene: TRBD2
V gene: TRBV14
J gene: TRBJ2-1
CDR3 DNA: TGTGCCAGCAGCCAACGACTAGCGGGGGCCTACAATGAGCAGTTCTTC
CDR3 protein: CASSQRLAGAYNEQFF

clone size: .
D gene: TRBD1
V gene: TRBV5-1
J gene: TRBJ1-5
CDR3 DNA: TGCGCCAGCAGCTTGGAATTCGGGACAGGCGAATTCCCGAAGGGTCAGCCCCAGCATTTT
CDR3 protein: CASSLEFGTGEFPKGQPQHF

clone size: .
D gene: TRBD1
V gene: TRBV6-6
J gene: TRBJ1-4
CDR3 DNA: TGTGCCAGCAAAAGGACAGGCCCTAATGAAAAACTGTTTTTT
CDR3 protein: CASKRTGPNEKLFF

clone size: .
D gene: .
V gene: TRBV20-1
J gene: TRBJ2-3
CDR3 DNA: TGCAGTGCTAGACCAGGAAATACGCAGTATTTT
CDR3 protein: CSARPGNTQYF

clone size: .
D gene: TRBD1
V gene: TRBV16
J gene: TRBJ1-2
CDR3 DNA: TGTGCCAGCAGCCCGATCAGGGGGTCGGTATCTTTTGGCTACACCTTC
CDR3 protein: CASSPIRGSVSFGYTF

clone size: .
D gene: TRBD1
V gene: TRBV29-1
J gene: TRBJ2-5
CDR3 DNA: TGCAGCGTTGAAACCCACTCGTCCGGGACAGGGTACCAAGAGACCCAGTACTTC
CDR3 protein: CSVETHSSGTGYQETQYF